These 5 T cell receptor beta chains came from one sample sequenced in a study of blood T cell repertoires in COVID-19. Generated by immunoSEQ multiplex PCR, the TCRdb table keeps only in-frame clones and is missing some. The table shows roughly 65,000 clones, with about four fifths occurring only once. The material sequenced was peripheral blood. Receptors originate from a human donor in a cohort sampled during active COVID-19.

CDR3 DNA: TGCAGTGCTGGTCCTATGTTAGAAGCTTTCTTT. It encodes CSAGPMLEAFF. V and J are TRBV20-1 and TRBJ1-1; D is unclear. Germline V gene data show CDR1 as DFQATT and CDR2 as SNEGSKA (reference sequence). V lost 5 bases and J 8 bases, leaving 12 bases between the germline ends. The CDR3 has 11 residues.

This chain uses TRBV11-2 with TRBJ2-7, with D maybe TRBD2 (5 bases). The CDR3 length is 13 residues. V lost 6 bases and J 6 bases, leaving 15 bases between the germline ends. Germline CDR1 and CDR2: SGHAT and FQNNGV. CDR3 protein: CASSRERTTEQYF. CDR3 nucleotides: TGTGCCAGCAGTCGGGAACGAACCACCGAGCAGTACTTC.

The chain combines TRBV14 with TRBJ2-5; a possible D gene is TRBD2 (7 bases). Germline CDR1 SGHDN, CDR2 FVKESK. V was cut by 5 bases and J by 1 base, with 17 bases left in between. The CDR3 extends over 16 amino acids. CDR3 sequence (DNA): TGTGCCAGCAGCTCTCGAGGGGGGGATTTCCAAGAGACCCAGTACTTC. This sequence encodes CASSSRGGDFQETQYF.

This clone was observed a handful of times. The chain recombines TRBV4-1 with TRBJ2-7; a possible D gene is TRBD1 (6 bases). The V gene's germline CDR1 is MGHRA and CDR2 YSYEKL. The V and J ends lost 6 bases and 1 base respectively, with 16 bases between them. There are 15 residues in the CDR3. CDR3 sequence: CASSFRQAPSYEQYF. CDR3 nucleotide sequence: TGCGCCAGCAGTTTCCGACAGGCACCATCCTACGAGCAGTACTTC.

The rearrangement joins TRBV6-5 to TRBJ1-3, with unresolved D. The germline V gene has CDR1 MNHEY and CDR2 SVGAGI. This CDR3 contains 15 residues. With 0 bases removed from V and 3 bases from J, the gap between germline ends came to 9 bases. The CDR3 is CASSYSSVVGNTIYF. The CDR3 DNA follows: TGTGCCAGCAGTTACTCATCGGTGGTTGGAAACACCATATATTTT.